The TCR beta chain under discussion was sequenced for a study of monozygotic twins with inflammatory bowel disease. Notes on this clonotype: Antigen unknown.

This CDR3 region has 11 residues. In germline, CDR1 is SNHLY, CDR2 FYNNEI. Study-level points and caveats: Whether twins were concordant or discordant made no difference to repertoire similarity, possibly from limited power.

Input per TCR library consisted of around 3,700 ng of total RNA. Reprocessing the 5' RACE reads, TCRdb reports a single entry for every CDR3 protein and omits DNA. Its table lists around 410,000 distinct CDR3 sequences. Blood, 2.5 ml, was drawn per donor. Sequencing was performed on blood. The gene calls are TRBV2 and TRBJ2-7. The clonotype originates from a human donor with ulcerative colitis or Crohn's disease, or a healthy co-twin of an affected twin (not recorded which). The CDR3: CASSVGYEQYF.